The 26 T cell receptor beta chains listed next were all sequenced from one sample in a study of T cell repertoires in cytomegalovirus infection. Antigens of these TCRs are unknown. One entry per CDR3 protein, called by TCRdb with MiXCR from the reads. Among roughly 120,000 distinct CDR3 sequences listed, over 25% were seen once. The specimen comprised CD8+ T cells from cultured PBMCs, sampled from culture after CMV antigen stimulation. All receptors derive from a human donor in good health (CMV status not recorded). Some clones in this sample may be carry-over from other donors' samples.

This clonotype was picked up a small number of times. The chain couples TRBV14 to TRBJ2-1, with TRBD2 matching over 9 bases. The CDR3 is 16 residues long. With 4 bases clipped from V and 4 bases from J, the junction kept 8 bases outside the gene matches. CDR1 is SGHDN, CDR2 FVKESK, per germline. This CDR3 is CASSRKGGGAYNEQFF. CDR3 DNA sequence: TGTGCCAGCAGCCGCAAGGGCGGGGGGGCTTACAATGAGCAGTTCTTC.

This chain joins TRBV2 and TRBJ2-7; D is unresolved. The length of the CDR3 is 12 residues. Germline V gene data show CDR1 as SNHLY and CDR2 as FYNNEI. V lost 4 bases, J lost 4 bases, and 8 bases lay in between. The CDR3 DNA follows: TGTGCCAGCAGTGGTAGGCGGTACGAGCAGTACTTC. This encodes CASSGRRYEQYF. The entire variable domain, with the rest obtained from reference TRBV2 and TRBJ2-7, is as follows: EPEVTQTPSHQVTQMGQEVILRCVPISNHLYFYWYRQILGQKVEFLVSFYNNEISEKSEIFDDQFSVERPDGSNFTLKIRSTKLEDSAMYFCASSGRRYEQYFGPGTRLTVT.

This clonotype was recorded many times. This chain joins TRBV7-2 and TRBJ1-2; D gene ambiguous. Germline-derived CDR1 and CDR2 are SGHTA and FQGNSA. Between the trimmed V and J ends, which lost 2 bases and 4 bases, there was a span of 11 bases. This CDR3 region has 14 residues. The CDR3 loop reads CASSLSNPTYGYTF. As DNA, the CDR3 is TGTGCCAGCAGCTTAAGCAACCCCACCTATGGCTACACCTTC.

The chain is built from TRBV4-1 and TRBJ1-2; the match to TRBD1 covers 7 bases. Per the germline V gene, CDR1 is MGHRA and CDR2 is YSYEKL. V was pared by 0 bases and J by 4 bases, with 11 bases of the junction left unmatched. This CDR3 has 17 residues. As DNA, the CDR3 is TGCGCCAGCAGCCAAGACGCTACGGAGACAGGGCTCTATGGCTACACCTTC. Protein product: CASSQDATETGLYGYTF.

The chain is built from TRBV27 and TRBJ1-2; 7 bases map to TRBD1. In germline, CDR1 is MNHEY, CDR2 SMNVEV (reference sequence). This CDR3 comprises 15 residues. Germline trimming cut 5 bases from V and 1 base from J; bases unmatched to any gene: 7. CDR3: CASSPRTGLNYGYTF. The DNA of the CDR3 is TGTGCCAGCAGTCCACGGACAGGCCTTAACTATGGCTACACCTTC.

CDR3 region: CAMPGTGKNEQFF. The CDR3 bases are TGTGCCATGCCCGGGACAGGGAAAAATGAGCAGTTCTTC. The chain recombines TRBV5-4 with TRBJ2-1, with 9 bases fitting TRBD1. V lost 9 bases to trimming and J lost 7 bases; unmatched junction nucleotides: 8. The CDR3 covers 13 residues. The V gene's germline CDR1 is SGHNT and CDR2 YYREEE (reference sequence).

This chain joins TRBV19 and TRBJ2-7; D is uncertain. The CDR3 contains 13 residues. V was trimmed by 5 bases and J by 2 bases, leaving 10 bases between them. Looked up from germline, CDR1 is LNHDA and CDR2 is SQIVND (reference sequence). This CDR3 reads CASSPAGTYEQYF. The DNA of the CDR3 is TGTGCCAGTAGTCCGGCAGGCACCTACGAGCAGTACTTC.

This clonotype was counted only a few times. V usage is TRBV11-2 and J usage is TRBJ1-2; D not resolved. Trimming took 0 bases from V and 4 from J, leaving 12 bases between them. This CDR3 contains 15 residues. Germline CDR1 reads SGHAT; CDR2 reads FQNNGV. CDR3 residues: CASSLDGSHFYGYTF. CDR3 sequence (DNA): TGTGCCAGCAGCTTAGACGGCAGCCACTTCTATGGCTACACCTTC.

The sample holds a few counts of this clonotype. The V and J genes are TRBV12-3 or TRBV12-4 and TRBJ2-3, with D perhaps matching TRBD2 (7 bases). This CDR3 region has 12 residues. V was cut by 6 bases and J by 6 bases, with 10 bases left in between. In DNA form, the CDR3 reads TGTGCCAGCAGCCGGGGGGCGGATACGCAGTATTTT. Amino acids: CASSRGADTQYF.

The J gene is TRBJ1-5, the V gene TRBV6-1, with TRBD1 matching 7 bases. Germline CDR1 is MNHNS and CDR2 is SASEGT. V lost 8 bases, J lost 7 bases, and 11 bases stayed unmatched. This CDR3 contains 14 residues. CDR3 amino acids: CASRVGTAAQPQHF. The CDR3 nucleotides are TGTGCCAGCCGTGTCGGGACAGCGGCGCAGCCCCAGCATTTT.

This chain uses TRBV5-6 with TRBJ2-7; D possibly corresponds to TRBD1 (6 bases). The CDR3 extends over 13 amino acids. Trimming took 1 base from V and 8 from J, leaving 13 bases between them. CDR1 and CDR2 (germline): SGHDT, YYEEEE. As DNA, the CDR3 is TGTGCCAGCAGCTTGACGGCTCAGGGGAAGCAGTACTTC. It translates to CASSLTAQGKQYF. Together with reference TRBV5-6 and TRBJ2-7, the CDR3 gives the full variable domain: DAGVTQSPTHLIKTRGQQVTLRCSPKSGHDTVSWYQQALGQGPQFIFQYYEEEERQRGNFPDRFSGHQFPNYSSELNVNALLLGDSALYLCASSLTAQGKQYFGPGTRLTVT.

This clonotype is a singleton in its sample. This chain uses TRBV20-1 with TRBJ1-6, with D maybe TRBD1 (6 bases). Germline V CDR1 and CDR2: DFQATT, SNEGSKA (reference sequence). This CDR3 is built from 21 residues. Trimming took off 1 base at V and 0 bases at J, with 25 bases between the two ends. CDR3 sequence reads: CSARGGAVTGNHLSYNSPLHF. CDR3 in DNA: TGCAGTGCTAGAGGGGGGGCGGTTACAGGGAATCACCTCTCCTATAATTCACCCCTCCACTTT.

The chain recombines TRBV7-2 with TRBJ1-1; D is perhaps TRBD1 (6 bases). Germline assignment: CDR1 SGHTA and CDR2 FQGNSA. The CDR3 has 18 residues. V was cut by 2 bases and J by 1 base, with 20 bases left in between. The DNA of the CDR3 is TGTGCCAGCAGCTTATATCCCTTTACAACAGGGAAGAACACTGAAGCTTTCTTT. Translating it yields CASSLYPFTTGKNTEAFF.

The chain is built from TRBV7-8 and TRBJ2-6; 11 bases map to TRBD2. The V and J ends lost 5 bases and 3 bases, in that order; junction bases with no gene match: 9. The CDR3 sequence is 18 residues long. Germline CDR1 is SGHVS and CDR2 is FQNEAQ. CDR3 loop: CASSKLAGVVGGANVLTF. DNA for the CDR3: TGTGCCAGCAGCAAACTAGCGGGGGTTGTGGGTGGGGCCAACGTCCTGACTTTC.

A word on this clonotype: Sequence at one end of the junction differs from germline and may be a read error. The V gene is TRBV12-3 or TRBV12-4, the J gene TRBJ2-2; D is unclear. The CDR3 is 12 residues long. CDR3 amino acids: CASSLGSGELFF. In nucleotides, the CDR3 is TGTGCCAGCAGCTTAGGATCCGGGGAGCTGTTTTTT.

In DNA form, the CDR3 reads TGCGCCAGCAGCTTGGAAGCGGCAGGGCTAGCCAAAAACATTCAGTACTTC. Its protein product is CASSLEAAGLAKNIQYF. This sequence joins TRBV5-1 and TRBJ2-4, with D perhaps TRBD1 or TRBD2 (5 bases each). Trimming cost V 0 bases and J 0 bases, with 13 bases left between them. The CDR3 sequence is 17 residues long. Germline CDR1 reads SGHRS; CDR2 reads YFSETQ.

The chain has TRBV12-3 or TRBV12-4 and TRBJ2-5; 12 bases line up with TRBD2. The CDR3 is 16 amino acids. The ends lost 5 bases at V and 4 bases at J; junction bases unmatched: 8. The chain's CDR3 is CASSAALAGGLETQYF. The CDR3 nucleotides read TGTGCCAGCAGTGCGGCACTAGCGGGGGGATTAGAGACCCAGTACTTC.

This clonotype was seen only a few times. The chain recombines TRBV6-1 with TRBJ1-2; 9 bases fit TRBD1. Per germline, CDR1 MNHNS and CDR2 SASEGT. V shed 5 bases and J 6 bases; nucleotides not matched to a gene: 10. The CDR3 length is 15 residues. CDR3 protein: CASSWDRDRVDGYTF. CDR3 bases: TGTGCCAGCAGTTGGGACCGGGACAGGGTTGATGGCTACACCTTC.

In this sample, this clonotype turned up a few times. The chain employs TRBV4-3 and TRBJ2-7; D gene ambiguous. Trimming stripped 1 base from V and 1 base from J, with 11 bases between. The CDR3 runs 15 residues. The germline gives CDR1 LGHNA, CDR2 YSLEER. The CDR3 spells CASSQGILKSYEQYF. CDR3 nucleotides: TGCGCCAGCAGCCAAGGTATATTGAAGTCCTACGAGCAGTACTTC.

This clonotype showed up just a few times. This chain's CDR3 is CASSWTGFNYGYTF. The CDR3 DNA reads as TGTGCCAGCAGCTGGACAGGGTTTAACTATGGCTACACCTTC. J is TRBJ1-2 and V is TRBV5-6; 8 nucleotides agree with TRBD1. With V trimmed by 3 bases and J by 1 base, 2 bases remained unmatched. Germline-derived CDR1 and CDR2 are SGHDT and YYEEEE. CDR3 length equals 14 residues.

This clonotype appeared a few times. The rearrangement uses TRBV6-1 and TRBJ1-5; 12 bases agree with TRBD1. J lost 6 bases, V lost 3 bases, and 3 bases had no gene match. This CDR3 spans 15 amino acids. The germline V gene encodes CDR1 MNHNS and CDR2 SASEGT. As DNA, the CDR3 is TGTGCCAGCAGTGAGGGGACAGGGGGCCGTCAGCCCCAGCATTTT. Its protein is CASSEGTGGRQPQHF.

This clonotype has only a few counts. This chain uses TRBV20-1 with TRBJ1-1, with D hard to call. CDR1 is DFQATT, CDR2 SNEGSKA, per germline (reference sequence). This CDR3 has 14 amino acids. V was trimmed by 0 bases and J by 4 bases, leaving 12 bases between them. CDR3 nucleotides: TGCAGTGCTAGAGAGCCGGGGAATCCCACTGAAGCTTTCTTT. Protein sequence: CSAREPGNPTEAFF.

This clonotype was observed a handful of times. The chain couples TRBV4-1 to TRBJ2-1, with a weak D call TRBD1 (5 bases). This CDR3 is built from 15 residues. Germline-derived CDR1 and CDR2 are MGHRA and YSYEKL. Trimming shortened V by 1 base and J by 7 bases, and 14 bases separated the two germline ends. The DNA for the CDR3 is TGCGCCAGCAGCCAAGCCAGGGCCTCTACAAATGAGCAGTTCTTC. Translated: CASSQARASTNEQFF.

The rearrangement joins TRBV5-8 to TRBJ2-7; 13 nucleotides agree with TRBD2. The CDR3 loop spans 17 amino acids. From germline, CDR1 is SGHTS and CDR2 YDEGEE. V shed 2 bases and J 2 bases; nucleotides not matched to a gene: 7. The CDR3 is CASSFSRLAGGTYEQYF. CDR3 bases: TGTGCCAGCAGCTTCTCCCGACTAGCGGGGGGAACCTACGAGCAGTACTTC.

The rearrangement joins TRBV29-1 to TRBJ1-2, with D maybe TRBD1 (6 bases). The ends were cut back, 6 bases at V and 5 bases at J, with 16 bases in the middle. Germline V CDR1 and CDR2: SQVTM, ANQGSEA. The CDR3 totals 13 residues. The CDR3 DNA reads TGCAGCGTAGCTGGGGGGCTGAGGTATGGCTACACCTTC. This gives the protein CSVAGGLRYGYTF. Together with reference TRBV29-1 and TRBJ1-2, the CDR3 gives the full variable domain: SAVISQKPSRDICQRGTSLTIQCQVDSQVTMMFWYRQQPGQSLTLIATANQGSEATYESGFVIDKFPISRPNLTFSTLTVSNMSPEDSSIYLCSVAGGLRYGYTFGSGTRLTVV.

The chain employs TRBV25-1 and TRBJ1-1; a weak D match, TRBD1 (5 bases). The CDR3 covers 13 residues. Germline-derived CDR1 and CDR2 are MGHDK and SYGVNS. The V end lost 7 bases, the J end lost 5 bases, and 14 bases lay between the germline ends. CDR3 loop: CASIEEGHTEAFF. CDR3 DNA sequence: TGTGCCAGCATCGAGGAGGGGCATACTGAAGCTTTCTTT. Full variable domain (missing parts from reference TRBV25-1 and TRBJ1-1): EADIYQTPRYLVIGTGKKITLECSQTMGHDKMYWYQQDPGMELHLIHYSYGVNSTEKGDLSSESTVSRIRTEHFPLTLESARPSHTSQYLCASIEEGHTEAFFGQGTRLTVV.